Detailed here is one T cell receptor beta chain. The antigen remains unidentified. Losses at the gene ends were 4 bases for V and 7 bases for J; bases not matched to a gene: 5. CDR3 size: 15 residues. Germline CDR1 reads SGHDN; CDR2 reads FVKESK. Alopecia areata patients gave lesional scalp punch biopsies and peripheral blood samples. The entry originates in a study of CD8+ T cells in alopecia areata. General study results and limits: In lesional scalp, particularly from alopecia totalis/universalis, clonality was higher than in normal scalp.

In each case, RNA was isolated and then reverse transcribed into cDNA as the sequencing template. The table came from immunoSEQ multiplex PCR; TCRdb's copy has only in-frame clones and leaves some out. Of 50,000 to 70,000 clones listed, roughly two fifths are singletons. The chain links TRBV14 to TRBJ1-6; 9 nucleotides agree with TRBD1. This receptor was taken from a human donor with alopecia areata. Input material: NKG2D-low CD8+ T cells sorted from blood. This CDR3 reads CASSPGQGNNSPLHF. The DNA for the CDR3 is TGTGCCAGCAGCCCCGGACAGGGGAACAATTCACCCCTCCACTTT.